The sequence of this T cell receptor (beta chain) was determined in a study of post-analysis software for immune sequencing data. Study as a whole: Relapsing-remitting, secondary progressive and progressive-relapsing forms made up the multiple sclerosis disease courses. Whole-study findings and limits: The study found TRBV5-6, TRBV5-1 and TRBV20-1 among 5 or 6 TRBV segments more frequent in patients than controls. For normalized Chao1 diversity, multiple sclerosis patients scored significantly lower than controls did.

The V gene lost 0 bases and the J gene lost 4 bases, with 13 bases spanning the gap. This CDR3 is 16 amino acids long. Germline V gene data show CDR1 as SGHTA and CDR2 as FQGNSA. As concerns this clonotype: Antigen specificity is unknown.

Researchers reported that TCR beta cDNA libraries carried unique molecular identifiers. Starting from approximately 1 to 10 million T cells, the study yielded roughly 0.5 million cDNA molecules. One entry per CDR3 protein, called by TCRdb with MiXCR from the PCR reads. The data contain 600,000 to 750,000 distinct CDR3 sequences, over 45% of them seen just once; the ten biggest clones take up about 10%. Sequencing was performed on blood. The sequence derives from a girl aged 2-9 years with multiple sclerosis. This rearrangement joins TRBV7-2 to TRBJ2-1; D uncertain. The CDR3 DNA reads TGTGCCAGCAGCTTAGCTTGGGGAAAAAATTACAATGAGCAGTTCTTC. It specifies CASSLAWGKNYNEQFF.